One sample yielded the 6 T cell receptor beta chains listed below, sequenced in a study of blood T cell repertoires in COVID-19. Clones were sequenced by immunoSEQ multiplex PCR, and TCRdb holds only the in-frame ones, with some missing. This table has about 330,000 clones, 87% appearing once. The sample comprised PBMCs or T cells enriched from blood (not recorded which). The receptors derive from a woman aged 25 to 39 who had recovered from COVID-19.

This clone has a handful of counts. The genes are TRBV12-3 or TRBV12-4 and TRBJ1-2; D is perhaps TRBD1 (5 bases). The CDR3 is made up of 12 amino acids. Trimming cost V 4 bases and J 8 bases, with 11 bases left between them. In DNA, the CDR3 is TGTGCCAGCAGTTCCCCGGGGGGAGGCTACACCTTC. This codes for CASSSPGGGYTF.

This rearrangement joins TRBV2 to TRBJ2-3, with a tentative D call TRBD2 (5 bases). The CDR3 spans 13 residues. V was cut by 6 bases and J by 6 bases, with 13 bases left in between. Germline CDR1 is SNHLY and CDR2 is FYNNEI. CDR3 sequence: CASRSLAGDTQYF. CDR3 coding DNA: TGTGCCAGCAGATCCCTCGCGGGTGATACGCAGTATTTT.

The V and J genes are TRBV27 and TRBJ1-1, with TRBD1 as a possible D gene (5 bases). This CDR3 comprises 14 residues. Germline V gene data show CDR1 as MNHEY and CDR2 as SMNVEV (reference sequence). The V end was cut by 6 bases, the J end by 2 bases, with 13 bases between. The CDR3 spells CASSRQTLNTEAFF. The CDR3 nucleotides read TGTGCCAGCAGCAGACAGACACTAAACACTGAAGCTTTCTTT.

J is TRBJ2-1 and V is TRBV6-5; 10 bases fit TRBD2. The CDR3 spans 16 residues. The germline V gene encodes CDR1 MNHEY and CDR2 SVGAGI. J gave up 7 bases and V 2 bases, and 8 bases lay outside the gene matches. The CDR3 bases are TGTGCCAGCAGTTACCTTTCTAGCGGGGGCCTGAATGAGCAGTTCTTC. Protein: CASSYLSSGGLNEQFF.

The chain has TRBV2 and TRBJ1-2, with 7 bases matching TRBD1. CDR3 length: 15 residues. Per germline, CDR1 SNHLY and CDR2 FYNNEI. J lost 4 bases, V lost 2 bases, and 7 bases had no gene match. The CDR3 protein is CASSESAGGSYGYTF. The CDR3 DNA reads as TGTGCCAGCAGTGAATCGGCAGGGGGTAGCTATGGCTACACCTTC.

The J gene is TRBJ1-3, the V gene TRBV12-3 or TRBV12-4; D gene ambiguous. The CDR3 contains 13 residues. With 7 bases removed from V and 0 bases from J, the gap between germline ends came to 7 bases. CDR3 sequence (DNA): TGTGCCAGCACCCGCGTCTCTGGAAACACCATATATTTT. Residues: CASTRVSGNTIYF.